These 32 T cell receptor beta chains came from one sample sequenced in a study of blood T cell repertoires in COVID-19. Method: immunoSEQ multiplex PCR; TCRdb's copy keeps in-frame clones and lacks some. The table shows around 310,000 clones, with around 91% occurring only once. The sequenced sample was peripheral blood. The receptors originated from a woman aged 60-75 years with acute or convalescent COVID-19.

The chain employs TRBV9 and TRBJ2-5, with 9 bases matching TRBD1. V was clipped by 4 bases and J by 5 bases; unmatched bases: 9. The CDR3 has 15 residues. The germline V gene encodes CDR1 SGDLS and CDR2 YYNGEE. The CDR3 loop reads CASSLGTGRGETQYF. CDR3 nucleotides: TGTGCCAGCAGCCTCGGGACAGGGCGAGGGGAGACCCAGTACTTC.

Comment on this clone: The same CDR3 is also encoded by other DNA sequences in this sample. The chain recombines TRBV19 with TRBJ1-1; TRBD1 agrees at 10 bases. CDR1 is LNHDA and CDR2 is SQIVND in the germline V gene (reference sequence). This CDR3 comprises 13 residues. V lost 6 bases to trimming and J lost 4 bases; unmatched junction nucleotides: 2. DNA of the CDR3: TGTGCCAGTAGCAGGACAGGGGGCACTGAAGCTTTCTTT. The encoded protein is CASSRTGGTEAFF.

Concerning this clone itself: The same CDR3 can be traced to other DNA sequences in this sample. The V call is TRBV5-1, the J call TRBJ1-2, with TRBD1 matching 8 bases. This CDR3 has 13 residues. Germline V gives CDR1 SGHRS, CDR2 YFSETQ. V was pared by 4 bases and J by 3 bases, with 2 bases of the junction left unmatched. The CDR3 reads CASSPQGDYGYTF. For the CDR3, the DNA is TGCGCCAGCAGCCCACAGGGGGACTATGGCTACACCTTC.

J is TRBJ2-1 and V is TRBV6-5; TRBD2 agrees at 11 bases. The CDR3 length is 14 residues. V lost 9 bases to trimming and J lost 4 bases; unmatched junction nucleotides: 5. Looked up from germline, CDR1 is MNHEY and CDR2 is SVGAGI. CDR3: CASRTSGWYNEQFF. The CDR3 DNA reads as TGTGCCAGTCGGACTAGCGGGTGGTACAATGAGCAGTTCTTC.

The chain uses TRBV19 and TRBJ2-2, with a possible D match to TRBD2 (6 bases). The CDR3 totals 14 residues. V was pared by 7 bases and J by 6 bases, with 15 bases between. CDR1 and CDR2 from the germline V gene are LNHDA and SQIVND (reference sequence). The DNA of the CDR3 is TGTGCCAGTACCCCTCGGAGGGATTCCGGGGAGCTGTTTTTT. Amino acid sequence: CASTPRRDSGELFF.

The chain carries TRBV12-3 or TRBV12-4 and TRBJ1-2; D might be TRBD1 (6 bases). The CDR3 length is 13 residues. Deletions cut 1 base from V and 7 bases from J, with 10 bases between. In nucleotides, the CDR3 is TGTGCCAGCAGTTTAGGACAGGCGATTGGCTACACCTTC. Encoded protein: CASSLGQAIGYTF.

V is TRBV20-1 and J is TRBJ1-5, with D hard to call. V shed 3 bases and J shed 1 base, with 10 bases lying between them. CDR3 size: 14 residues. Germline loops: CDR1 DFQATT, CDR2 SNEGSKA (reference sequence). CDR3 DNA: TGCAGTGCTAGTTCCGGGTTGAGCAATCAGCCCCAGCATTTT. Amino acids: CSASSGLSNQPQHF.

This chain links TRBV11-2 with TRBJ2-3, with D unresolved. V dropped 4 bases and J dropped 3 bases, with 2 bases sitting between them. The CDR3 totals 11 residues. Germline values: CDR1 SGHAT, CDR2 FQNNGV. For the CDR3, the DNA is TGTGCCAGCAGCTCGACAGATACGCAGTATTTT. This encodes CASSSTDTQYF.

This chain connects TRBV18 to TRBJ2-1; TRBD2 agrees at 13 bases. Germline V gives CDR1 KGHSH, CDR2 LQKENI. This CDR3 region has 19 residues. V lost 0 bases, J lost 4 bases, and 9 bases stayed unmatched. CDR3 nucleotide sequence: TGTGCCAGCTCACCACCACTAGCGGGGGGGCTTTCACCTTACAATGAGCAGTTCTTC. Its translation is CASSPPLAGGLSPYNEQFF.

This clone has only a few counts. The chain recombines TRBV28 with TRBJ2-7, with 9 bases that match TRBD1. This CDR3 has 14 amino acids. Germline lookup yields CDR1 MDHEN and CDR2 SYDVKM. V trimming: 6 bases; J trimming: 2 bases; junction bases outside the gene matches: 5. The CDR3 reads CASSTGQGPYEQYF. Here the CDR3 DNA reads TGTGCCAGCAGCACCGGACAGGGGCCCTACGAGCAGTACTTC.

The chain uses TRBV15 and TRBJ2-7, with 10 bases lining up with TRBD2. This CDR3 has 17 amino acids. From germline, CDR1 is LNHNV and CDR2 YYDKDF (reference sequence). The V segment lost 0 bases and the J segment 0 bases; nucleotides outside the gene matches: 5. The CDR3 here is CATSRDWASGSSYEQYF. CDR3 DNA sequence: TGTGCCACCAGCAGAGATTGGGCTAGCGGGAGCTCCTACGAGCAGTACTTC.

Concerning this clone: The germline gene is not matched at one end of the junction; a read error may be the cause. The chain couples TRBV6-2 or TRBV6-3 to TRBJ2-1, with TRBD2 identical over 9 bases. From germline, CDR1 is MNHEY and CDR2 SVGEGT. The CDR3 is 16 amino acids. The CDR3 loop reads CASSGYSGSSHNEQFF. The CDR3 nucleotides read TGTGCCAGCAGTGGCTATAGCGGGAGCTCCCACAATGAGCAGTTCTTC.

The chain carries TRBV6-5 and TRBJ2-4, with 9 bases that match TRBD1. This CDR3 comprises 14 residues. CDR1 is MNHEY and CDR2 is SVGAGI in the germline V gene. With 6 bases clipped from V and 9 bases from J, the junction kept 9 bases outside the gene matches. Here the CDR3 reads CASSAGTGYAIQYF. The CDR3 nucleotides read TGTGCCAGCAGCGCCGGGACAGGGTACGCCATTCAGTACTTC.

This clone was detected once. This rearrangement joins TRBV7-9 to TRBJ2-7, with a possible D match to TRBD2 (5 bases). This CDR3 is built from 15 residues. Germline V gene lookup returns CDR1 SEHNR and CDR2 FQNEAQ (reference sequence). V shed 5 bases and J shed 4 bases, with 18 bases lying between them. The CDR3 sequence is CASSRIGERVYEQYF. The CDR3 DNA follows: TGTGCCAGCAGCAGAATAGGCGAGAGGGTTTACGAGCAGTACTTC.

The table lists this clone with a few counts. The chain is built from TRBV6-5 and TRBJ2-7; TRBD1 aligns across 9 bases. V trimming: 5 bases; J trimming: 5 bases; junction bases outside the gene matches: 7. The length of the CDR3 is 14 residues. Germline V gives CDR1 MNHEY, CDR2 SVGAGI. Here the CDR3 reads CASSRRTGGDEQYF. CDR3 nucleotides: TGTGCCAGCAGTCGTAGAACAGGGGGCGACGAGCAGTACTTC.

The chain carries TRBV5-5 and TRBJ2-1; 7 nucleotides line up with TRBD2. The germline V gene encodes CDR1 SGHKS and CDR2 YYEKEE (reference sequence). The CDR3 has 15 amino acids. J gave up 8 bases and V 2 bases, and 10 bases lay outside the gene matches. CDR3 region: CASSLGLAALYEQFF. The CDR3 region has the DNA TGTGCCAGCAGCTTAGGGCTAGCGGCTCTCTATGAGCAGTTCTTC.

In DNA, the CDR3 is TGTGCCACCAACGGCGGCAGCGGTAATCAGCCCCAGCATTTT. Amino acids: CATNGGSGNQPQHF. The chain links TRBV6-5 to TRBJ1-5, with D hard to call. The CDR3 length is 14 residues. Germline assignment: CDR1 MNHEY and CDR2 SVGAGI. Trimming stripped 10 bases from V and 4 bases from J, with 17 bases between.

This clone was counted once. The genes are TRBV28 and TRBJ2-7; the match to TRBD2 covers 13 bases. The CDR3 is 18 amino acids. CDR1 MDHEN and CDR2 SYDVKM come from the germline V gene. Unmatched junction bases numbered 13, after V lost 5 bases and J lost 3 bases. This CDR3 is CASSPFGGLAGNDYEQYF. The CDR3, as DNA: TGTGCCAGCAGTCCCTTCGGGGGACTAGCGGGAAATGACTACGAGCAGTACTTC.

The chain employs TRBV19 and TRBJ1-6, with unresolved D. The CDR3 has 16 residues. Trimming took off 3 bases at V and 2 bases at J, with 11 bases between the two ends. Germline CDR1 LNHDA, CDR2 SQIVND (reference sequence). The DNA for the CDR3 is TGTGCCAGTAGTATTTCCGGGAGGGCCTATAATTCACCCCTCCACTTT. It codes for CASSISGRAYNSPLHF.

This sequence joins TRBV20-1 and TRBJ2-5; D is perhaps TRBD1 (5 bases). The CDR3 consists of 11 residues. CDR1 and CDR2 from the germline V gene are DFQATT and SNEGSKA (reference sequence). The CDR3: CSGHAEETQYF. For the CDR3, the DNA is TGCAGCGGACACGCAGAAGAGACCCAGTACTTC.

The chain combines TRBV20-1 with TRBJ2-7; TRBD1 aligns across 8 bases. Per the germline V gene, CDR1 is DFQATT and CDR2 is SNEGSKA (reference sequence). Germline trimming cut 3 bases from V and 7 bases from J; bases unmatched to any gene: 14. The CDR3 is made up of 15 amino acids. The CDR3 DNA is TGCAGTGCTAGTACGGGACGGGACAGGCGGTCGGAGCAGTACTTC. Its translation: CSASTGRDRRSEQYF.

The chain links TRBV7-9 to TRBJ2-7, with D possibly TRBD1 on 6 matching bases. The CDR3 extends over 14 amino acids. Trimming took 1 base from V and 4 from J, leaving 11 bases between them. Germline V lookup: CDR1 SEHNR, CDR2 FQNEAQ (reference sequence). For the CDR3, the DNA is TGTGCCAGCAGCTTAGAGGGCAGGGGTTACGAGCAGTACTTC. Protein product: CASSLEGRGYEQYF.

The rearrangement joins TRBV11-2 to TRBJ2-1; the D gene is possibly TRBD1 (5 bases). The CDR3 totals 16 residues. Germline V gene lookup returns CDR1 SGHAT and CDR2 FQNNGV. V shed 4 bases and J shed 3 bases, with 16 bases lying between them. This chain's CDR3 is CASSSRDSASYNEQFF. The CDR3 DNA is TGTGCCAGCAGCTCCAGAGACAGCGCTAGCTACAATGAGCAGTTCTTC. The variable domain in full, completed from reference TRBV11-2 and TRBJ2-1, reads EAGVAQSPRYKIIEKRQSVAFWCNPISGHATLYWYQQILGQGPKLLIQFQNNGVVDDSQLPKDRFSAERLKGVDSTLKIQPAKLEDSAVYLCASSSRDSASYNEQFFGPGTRLTVL.

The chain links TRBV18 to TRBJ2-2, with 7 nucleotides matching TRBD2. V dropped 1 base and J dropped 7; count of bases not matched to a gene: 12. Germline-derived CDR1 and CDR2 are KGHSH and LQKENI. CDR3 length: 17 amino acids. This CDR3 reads CASSPLLAGDSGGELFF. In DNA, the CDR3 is TGTGCCAGCTCACCACTCTTAGCGGGCGACTCCGGCGGGGAGCTGTTTTTT.

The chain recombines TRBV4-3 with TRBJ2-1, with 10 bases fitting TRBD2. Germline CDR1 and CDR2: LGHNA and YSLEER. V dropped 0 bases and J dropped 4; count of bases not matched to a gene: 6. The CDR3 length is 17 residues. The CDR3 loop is CASSQEALAGPYNEQFF. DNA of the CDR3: TGCGCCAGCAGCCAAGAGGCACTAGCGGGACCGTACAATGAGCAGTTCTTC.

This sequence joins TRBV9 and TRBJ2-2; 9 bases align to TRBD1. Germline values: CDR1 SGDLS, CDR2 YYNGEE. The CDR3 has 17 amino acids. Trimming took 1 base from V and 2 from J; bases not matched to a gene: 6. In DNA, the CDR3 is TGTGCCAGCAGCGTATTACAGGGGGCGAAAAACACCGGGGAGCTGTTTTTT. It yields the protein CASSVLQGAKNTGELFF.

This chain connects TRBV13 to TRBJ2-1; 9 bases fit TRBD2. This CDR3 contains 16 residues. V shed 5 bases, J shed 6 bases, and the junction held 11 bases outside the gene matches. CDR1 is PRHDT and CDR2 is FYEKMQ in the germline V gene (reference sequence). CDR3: CASSPQAGGTSNEQFF. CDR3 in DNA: TGTGCCAGCAGCCCGCAAGCGGGAGGAACGTCCAATGAGCAGTTCTTC. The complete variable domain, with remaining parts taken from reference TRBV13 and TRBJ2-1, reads AAGVIQSPRHLIKEKRETATLKCYPIPRHDTVYWYQQGPGQDPQFLISFYEKMQSDKGSIPDRFSAQQFSDYHSELNMSSLELGDSALYFCASSPQAGGTSNEQFFGPGTRLTVL.

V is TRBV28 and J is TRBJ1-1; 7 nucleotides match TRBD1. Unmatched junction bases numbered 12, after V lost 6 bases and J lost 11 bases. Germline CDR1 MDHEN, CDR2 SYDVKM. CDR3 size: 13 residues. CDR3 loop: CASRGQERVGAFF. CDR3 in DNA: TGTGCCAGCAGAGGACAGGAGAGAGTCGGGGCTTTCTTT.

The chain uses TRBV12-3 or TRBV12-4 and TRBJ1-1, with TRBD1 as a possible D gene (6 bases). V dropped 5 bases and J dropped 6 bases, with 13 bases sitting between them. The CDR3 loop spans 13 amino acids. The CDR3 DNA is TGTGCCAGCAGTCCCATAGGGGGGGCTGAAGCTTTCTTT. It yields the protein CASSPIGGAEAFF.

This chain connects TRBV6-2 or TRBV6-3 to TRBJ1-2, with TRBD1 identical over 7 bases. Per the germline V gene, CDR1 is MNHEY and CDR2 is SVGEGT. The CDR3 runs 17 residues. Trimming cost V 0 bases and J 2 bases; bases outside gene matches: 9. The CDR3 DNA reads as TGTGCCAGCAGTTACTCATACCCCTCGACAGGGAACTATGGCTACACCTTC. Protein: CASSYSYPSTGNYGYTF.

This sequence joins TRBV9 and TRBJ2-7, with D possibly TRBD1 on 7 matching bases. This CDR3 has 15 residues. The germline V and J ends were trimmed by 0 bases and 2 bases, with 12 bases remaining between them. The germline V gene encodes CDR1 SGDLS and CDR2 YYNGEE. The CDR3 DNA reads TGTGCCAGCAGCGTAGGGTCAGGGGGGACCTACGAGCAGTACTTC. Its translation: CASSVGSGGTYEQYF.

CDR3 amino acids: CASSFYGSNEKLFF. The CDR3 nucleotides are TGTGCCAGCAGCTTTTACGGGTCTAATGAAAAACTGTTTTTT. This chain uses TRBV2 with TRBJ1-4, with D unresolved. CDR1 and CDR2 (germline): SNHLY, FYNNEI. V lost 6 bases, J lost 3 bases, and 11 bases lay in between. CDR3 length equals 14 residues.